These T cell receptor beta chains were read from a single sample in a study of T cell repertoires in cytomegalovirus infection. MiXCR was run by TCRdb on the reads, yielding one entry per CDR3 protein. The sample carries 400,000 or so distinct CDR3 sequences, approximately 30% recorded once. Material for sequencing was PBMCs. These receptors originate from a human donor in good health (CMV status not recorded). Some clones in this sample may be carry-over from other donors' samples. CDR3s include the opening cysteine and the closing phenylalanine or tryptophan. The order of the fields is V gene, D gene, J gene, clone size, CDR3 DNA, CDR3 protein. A D gene is named only where the DNA matches it firmly. Clone size is shown for a subset of rows, as once, few, many or a class of expanded clone.

TRBV27	-	TRBJ1-6	-	TGTGCCAGCAGTTTATCGTCGGCCTATAATTCACCCCTCCACTTT	CASSLSSAYNSPLHF
TRBV6-5	-	TRBJ1-4	-	TGTGCCAGCAGTCATCTGACAGGTTTGAGCGAAAAACTGTTTTTT	CASSHLTGLSEKLFF
TRBV19	-	TRBJ2-2	-	TGTGCCAGTAGTATAGGTGGGACAAATCACGTGGAGCTGTTTTTT	CASSIGGTNHVELFF
TRBV27	-	TRBJ2-1	-	TGTGCCAGCAGTTTTTTGGGGGGCCAAGCACCTCTAGCCAAAAACATTCAGTTCTTC	CASSFLGGQAPLAKNIQFF
TRBV5-5	-	TRBJ2-1	few	TGTGCCAGCAGCCCCCCTGGTCTCTACAATGAGCAGTTCTTC	CASSPPGLYNEQFF
TRBV4-2	-	TRBJ2-7	few	TGTGCCAGCAGCCAAGTAAGGGGGGGGTTGAGCTCCTACGAGCAGTACTTC	CASSQVRGGLSSYEQYF
TRBV4-1	-	TRBJ1-1	few	TGCGCCAGCAGCCAAGCCTTTACGAGAGACACTGAAGCTTTCTTT	CASSQAFTRDTEAFF
TRBV30	-	TRBJ1-2	few	TGTGCCTGGAGTCAGGGAAAGGGTGGCTACACCTTC	CAWSQGKGGYTF
TRBV6-1	-	TRBJ2-7	once	TGTGCCAGCAGTGAAGTCCCGGGTGGCAAGCAGTACTTC	CASSEVPGGKQYF
TRBV28	-	TRBJ2-1	-	TGTGCCAGCAGTTTATTTGTGGACTCCTACAATGAGCAGTTCTTC	CASSLFVDSYNEQFF
TRBV27	-	TRBJ1-1	-	TGTGCCAGCAGTTTACGCTACAGTTGCACTGAAGCTTTCTTT	CASSLRYSCTEAFF
TRBV19	-	TRBJ2-7	-	TGTGCCAGTAGCCGAGGCCAGGGGTTCTCCTACGAGCAGTACTTC	CASSRGQGFSYEQYF
TRBV6-1	-	TRBJ2-6	few	TGTGCCAGCAGCAATCCAGACGGGAGCTCTGGGGCCAACGTCCTGACTTTC	CASSNPDGSSGANVLTF
TRBV29-1	-	TRBJ2-7	few	TGCAGCGTTGAAGTCGGCACGGCGAGCTCCTACGAGCAGTACTTC	CSVEVGTASSYEQYF
TRBV6-6	-	TRBJ1-1	-	TGTGCCAGCAGTTACTCGAGGGCGGGATCGAACACTGAAGCTTTCTTT	CASSYSRAGSNTEAFF
TRBV28	-	TRBJ2-7	-	TGTGCCAGCAGTACATATACAGGGCACGAGCAGTACTTC	CASSTYTGHEQYF
TRBV11-2	-	TRBJ1-1	-	TGTGCCAGCAGCTTAGTTCGGGGCACTGAAGCTTTATTT	CASSLVRGTEALF
TRBV15	-	TRBJ2-5	-	TGTGCCACCAGCAGAGAAATAGTATCGGGGACCCAGTACTTC	CATSREIVSGTQYF
TRBV7-2	-	TRBJ2-5	many	TGTGCCAGCAGCTTAGAACCAGGTTTAGAGACCCAGTACTTC	CASSLEPGLETQYF
TRBV5-6	-	TRBJ1-5	-	TGTGCCAGCAGCTCACTGCAGGGAAATCAGCCCCAGCATTTT	CASSSLQGNQPQHF
TRBV7-2	-	TRBJ2-1	many	TGTGCCAGCAGCTTAGTAGGAATTGCCTACAATGAGCAGTTCTTC	CASSLVGIAYNEQFF
TRBV3-1	-	TRBJ1-4	few	TGTGCCAGCAGCCGGGACCTCGTCGGGAATGAAAAACTGTTTTTT	CASSRDLVGNEKLFF
TRBV7-6	-	TRBJ1-1	-	TGTGCCAGCAGCTTAGCTCCCAGTTCGAACACTGAAGCTTTCTTT	CASSLAPSSNTEAFF
TRBV6-2/TRBV6-3	-	TRBJ1-1	few	TGTGCCAGCAGTTCACCCCGGACGGACGAAGCTTTCTTT	CASSSPRTDEAFF
TRBV12-3/TRBV12-4	-	TRBJ2-6	-	TGTGCCAGCAGTTTTGGGGGATCTGGGGCCAACGTCCTGACTTTC	CASSFGGSGANVLTF
TRBV2	TRBD1	TRBJ1-4	-	TGTGCCAGCACACACCGGACAGGGGCCAATGAAAAACTGTTTTTT	CASTHRTGANEKLFF
TRBV6-5	-	TRBJ1-6	-	TGTTCCCCCCTCCCGCGGGGACCTAATTCACCCCTCCACTTT	CSPLPRGPNSPLHF
TRBV15	TRBD1	TRBJ2-5	-	TGTGCCACCAGCAGAGATCCACAGGGGTTAGGAGAGACCCAGTACTTC	CATSRDPQGLGETQYF
TRBV5-4	TRBD1	TRBJ2-6	-	TGTGCCAGCAGGCGAACAGGGGGCGCTGGGGCCAACGTCCTGACTTTC	CASRRTGGAGANVLTF
TRBV7-8	TRBD1	TRBJ1-2	many	TGTGCCAGCAGCCGACTCCCAGGGGGCTACTATGGCTACACCTTC	CASSRLPGGYYGYTF
TRBV4-3	-	TRBJ2-3	-	TGCGTCAGCAGCCAAGAGATCGTGGGAGCAGATACGCAGTATTTT	CVSSQEIVGADTQYF
TRBV12-5	TRBD1	TRBJ1-2	many	TGTGCTAGTGGTTCTTCAGGGGGCGCGATCGATGGCTACACCTTC	CASGSSGGAIDGYTF
TRBV9	TRBD1	TRBJ1-1	few	TGTGCCAGCAGCGACCGGGACAGACCACAGAACACTGAAGCTTTCTTT	CASSDRDRPQNTEAFF
TRBV12-3/TRBV12-4	-	TRBJ1-2	few	TGTGCCAGCACCCCGGGAGGCTATGGCTACACCTTC	CASTPGGYGYTF
TRBV7-2	-	TRBJ1-3	-	TGTGCCAGCAGCAGTGACAGCTCTGGAAACACCATATATTTT	CASSSDSSGNTIYF
TRBV20-1	-	TRBJ2-4	few	TGCAGTGCTGGTCTGTTGGGACTCGAAAACATTCAGTACTTC	CSAGLLGLENIQYF
TRBV7-4	-	TRBJ1-1	few	TGTGCCAGCAGCCTAAAGGGGACGGGGGGGGGAACTGAAGCTTTCTTT	CASSLKGTGGGTEAFF
TRBV12-3/TRBV12-4	TRBD1	TRBJ1-1	many	TGTGCCAGCAGTTTGAGACAGGGAGGCACTGAAGCTTTCTTT	CASSLRQGGTEAFF
TRBV5-1	-	TRBJ1-3	-	TGCGCCAGCAGCTTAGGCAGACGGCCGAGCTCTGGAAACACCATATATTTT	CASSLGRRPSSGNTIYF
TRBV6-1	-	TRBJ1-3	few	TGTGCCAGCAGTGTCACAGGGCTCGATGGAAACACCATATATTTT	CASSVTGLDGNTIYF
TRBV7-3	-	TRBJ2-3	-	TGTGCCAGCATCCGTCCCGATGACAGCGAGCCGGGCGATACGCAGTATTTT	CASIRPDDSEPGDTQYF
TRBV20-1	-	TRBJ2-7	-	TGCAGTGCTCCCCGCGCGGGGTCAAACGAGCAGTACTTC	CSAPRAGSNEQYF
TRBV7-6	-	TRBJ2-7	many	TGTGCCAGCAGCTTAGGGACAGACGAGCAGTACTTC	CASSLGTDEQYF
TRBV11-2	TRBD2	TRBJ2-3	many	TGTGCCAGCAGCTCATTAGGACTAGCGGGGACTAGCACAGATACGCAGTATTTT	CASSSLGLAGTSTDTQYF
TRBV4-2	-	TRBJ2-6	-	TGTGCCAGCAGCCAATTTGAGGTTACTGGGGCCAACGTCCTGACTTTC	CASSQFEVTGANVLTF
TRBV2	TRBD2	TRBJ2-3	-	TGTGCCAGCAGTGAAGCCGGTCCTAGCGGGGGGGCATCAACGCAGTATTTT	CASSEAGPSGGASTQYF
TRBV12-3/TRBV12-4	-	TRBJ2-7	few	TGTGCCAGCAGTTTCGGCCAACACTACGAGCAGTACTTC	CASSFGQHYEQYF
TRBV5-1	-	TRBJ2-3	-	TGCGCCCGCAGCCTCCGACTAGGAAGTACGCAGTATTTT	CARSLRLGSTQYF
TRBV20-1	-	TRBJ1-2	few	TGCAGTGCTAGAGGGAGGGGAAACTATGGCTACACCTTC	CSARGRGNYGYTF
TRBV12-3/TRBV12-4	-	TRBJ2-3	few	TGTGCCAGCAGCCCCGGGACTCTAGCCACAGATACGCAGTATTTT	CASSPGTLATDTQYF
TRBV2	TRBD1	TRBJ1-2	once	TGTGCCAGCAGTCCATTACAGGGGTTAGGTGGCTACACCTTC	CASSPLQGLGGYTF
TRBV6-2/TRBV6-3	-	TRBJ1-2	few	TGTGCCAGCGGCGGGGCAGTCTATGGCTACACCTTC	CASGGAVYGYTF